These 27 T cell receptor beta chains share one sample of origin, sequenced in a study of neoadjuvant anti-PD-1 for oral cavity cancer. Some clones are missing from TCRdb's copy, which holds only in-frame ones; the method was immunoSEQ multiplex PCR. The data contain 11,000 to 15,000 clones, less than 85% of them seen just once; the ten biggest clones take up about 2.1%. As for time point: after neoadjuvant nivolumab, at surgical resection. Here the sequenced sample was PBMCs, taken after nivolumab (anti-PD-1) treatment. The receptors come from a person aged 35-79 years with oral cavity squamous cell carcinoma.

The chain combines TRBV7-9 with TRBJ2-1, with D perhaps assigned TRBD1 or TRBD2 (5 bases each). The CDR3 is made up of 17 amino acids. Germline V gene lookup returns CDR1 SEHNR and CDR2 FQNEAQ (reference sequence). V lost 3 bases to trimming and J lost 3 bases, with 18 bases between them. The CDR3 DNA reads TGTGCCAGCAGCTTGCCCTTTGGGCAGGGAGACTACAATGAGCAGTTCTTC. Its translation is CASSLPFGQGDYNEQFF. Using reference TRBV7-9 and TRBJ2-1 for the parts outside the CDR3, the full variable domain is DTGVSQNPRHKITKRGQNVTFRCDPISEHNRLYWYRQTLGQGPEFLTYFQNEAQLEKSRLLSDRFSAERPKGSFSTLEIQRTEQGDSAMYLCASSLPFGQGDYNEQFFGPGTRLTVL.

The chain is built from TRBV7-9 and TRBJ2-7, with TRBD2 identical over 11 bases. The germline V gene has CDR1 SEHNR and CDR2 FQNEAQ (reference sequence). The CDR3 is 14 amino acids. The junction had 5 bases not matched to a gene; V was cut back by 3 bases and J by 7 bases. For the CDR3, the DNA is TGTGCCAGCAGCTTCGTGACTAGCGGGAATGAGCAGTACTTC. Encoded protein: CASSFVTSGNEQYF.

This chain links TRBV10-3 with TRBJ2-2; possibly TRBD2 for D (6 bases). The germline CDR1 and CDR2 sequences are ENHRY and SYGVKD. Trimming shortened V by 0 bases and J by 0 bases, and 8 bases separated the two germline ends. The CDR3 spans 16 residues. CDR3 sequence reads: CAISESGGTNTGELFF. The CDR3 DNA follows: TGTGCCATCAGTGAGTCTGGGGGGACGAACACCGGGGAGCTGTTTTTT.

The chain recombines TRBV20-1 with TRBJ2-1; D remains ambiguous. Between the trimmed V and J ends, which lost 3 bases and 7 bases, there was a span of 7 bases. The V gene's germline CDR1 is DFQATT and CDR2 SNEGSKA (reference sequence). The CDR3 sequence is 11 residues long. In DNA, the CDR3 is TGCAGTGCTAGTCCTCGAAATGAGCAGTTCTTC. This codes for CSASPRNEQFF.

The CDR3 spells CASSGNGRNYGYTF. CDR3 bases: TGTGCCAGCAGTGGTAACGGGAGAAACTATGGCTACACCTTC. The genes are TRBV27 and TRBJ1-2; D unresolved. CDR3 length equals 14 residues. V lost 5 bases to trimming and J lost 2 bases, with 12 bases between them. The germline CDR1 and CDR2 sequences are MNHEY and SMNVEV (reference sequence).

This chain joins TRBV5-1 and TRBJ2-1; D may be TRBD2 (6 bases). This CDR3 comprises 17 residues. V lost 0 bases and J 0 bases, leaving 13 bases between the germline ends. The germline V gene encodes CDR1 SGHRS and CDR2 YFSETQ. CDR3 loop: CASSLDGGDLSYNEQFF. The CDR3 DNA sequence: TGCGCCAGCAGCTTGGATGGCGGGGATCTCTCCTACAATGAGCAGTTCTTC.

This clone was recorded a few times. V usage is TRBV7-8 and J usage is TRBJ1-4, with 10 bases matching TRBD1. Germline lookup yields CDR1 SGHVS and CDR2 FQNEAQ. This CDR3 comprises 15 residues. The V and J ends lost 3 bases and 7 bases, in that order; junction bases with no gene match: 5. The CDR3 sequence is CASSFPGQGFEKLFF. Here the CDR3 DNA reads TGTGCCAGCAGCTTCCCGGGACAGGGGTTTGAAAAACTGTTTTTT.

The rearrangement uses TRBV2 and TRBJ2-6; TRBD1 agrees at 9 bases. V trimming: 8 bases; J trimming: 2 bases; junction bases outside the gene matches: 7. In germline, CDR1 is SNHLY, CDR2 FYNNEI. This CDR3 is built from 16 residues. The CDR3 region is CASPIRTGAGANVLTF. The CDR3 DNA sequence: TGTGCCAGCCCGATCAGGACAGGGGCTGGGGCCAACGTCCTGACTTTC.

V is TRBV28 and J is TRBJ2-7; D is possibly TRBD2 (6 bases). This CDR3 is built from 13 residues. Germline V CDR1 and CDR2: MDHEN, SYDVKM. In DNA, the CDR3 is TGTGCAGCTAACGGCGGCGGGACCTACGAGCAGTACTTC. This sequence encodes CAANGGGTYEQYF.

This clone was seen more than once but under ten times. The CDR3 DNA sequence: TGTGCCAGCAGTGATGGGCCCGAGTACACCTTC. It yields the protein CASSDGPEYTF. This chain uses TRBV6-5 with TRBJ1-2, with D unclear. There are 11 residues in the CDR3. The germline V gene has CDR1 MNHEY and CDR2 SVGAGI. With 5 bases removed from V and 11 bases from J, the gap between germline ends came to 12 bases.

J is TRBJ2-3 and V is TRBV28, with unresolved D. CDR3 length: 13 residues. The V gene's germline CDR1 is MDHEN and CDR2 SYDVKM. V was shortened by 4 bases and J by 2 bases, with 7 bases between the two germline ends. DNA of the CDR3: TGTGCCAGCAGTTCCACGAACACAGATACGCAGTATTTT. Protein product: CASSSTNTDTQYF.

CDR3 protein: CASSFGGLDYGYTF. CDR3 coding DNA: TGTGCCAGCAGTTTTGGGGGGCTGGACTATGGCTACACCTTC. The chain links TRBV28 to TRBJ1-2, with TRBD1 as a possible D gene (6 bases). CDR1 is MDHEN, CDR2 SYDVKM, per germline. The CDR3 is 14 amino acids. V was trimmed by 3 bases and J by 3 bases, leaving 11 bases between them.

CDR3 DNA: TGTGCCTGGAGTGTACGAGTCCCGCCATTGTATGGCTACACCTTC. This encodes CAWSVRVPPLYGYTF. This sequence joins TRBV30 and TRBJ1-2; D not certain. Germline V gene data show CDR1 as GTSNPN and CDR2 as SVGIG (reference sequence). V shed 0 bases and J shed 5 bases, with 16 bases lying between them. The length of the CDR3 is 15 residues.

The rearrangement links TRBV7-9 to TRBJ2-3, with a possible D match to TRBD2 (6 bases). This CDR3 contains 15 residues. Germline V gene data show CDR1 as SEHNR and CDR2 as FQNEAQ (reference sequence). V was shortened by 2 bases and J by 2 bases, with 11 bases between the two germline ends. DNA for the CDR3: TGTGCCAGCAGCTTACAGGGACTCAACACAGATACGCAGTATTTT. Its translation: CASSLQGLNTDTQYF.

Here the CDR3 DNA reads TGTGCCAGCAGCTTGGTACTAGCGGGGGGACATGAGCAGTTCTTC. Protein sequence: CASSLVLAGGHEQFF. This chain joins TRBV5-4 and TRBJ2-1; 12 bases map to TRBD2. Germline-derived CDR1 and CDR2 are SGHNT and YYREEE (reference sequence). The junction had 3 bases not matched to a gene; V was cut back by 0 bases and J by 8 bases. CDR3 length: 15 amino acids.

The V call is TRBV2, the J call TRBJ1-5; 9 nucleotides line up with TRBD1. The CDR3 is made up of 13 amino acids. In germline, CDR1 is SNHLY, CDR2 FYNNEI. With V trimmed by 8 bases and J by 5 bases, 4 bases remained unmatched. The CDR3 here is CASRDREDQPQHF. The CDR3 DNA sequence: TGTGCCAGCCGGGACAGGGAGGATCAGCCCCAGCATTTT.

This clone was detected only once. This chain links TRBV2 with TRBJ2-7; no definite D call. Germline-derived CDR1 and CDR2 are SNHLY and FYNNEI. V was shortened by 8 bases and J by 4 bases, with 21 bases between the two germline ends. The CDR3 length is 15 residues. The CDR3 here is CASGVDGWIIYEQYF. The DNA for the CDR3 is TGTGCCAGCGGGGTTGACGGGTGGATTATTTACGAGCAGTACTTC.

The CDR3 DNA is TGCAGCGTTCGGAACCAGTACACTGAAGCTTTCTTT. Protein: CSVRNQYTEAFF. This chain connects TRBV29-1 to TRBJ1-1; D call uncertain. The CDR3 totals 12 residues. Germline V lookup: CDR1 SQVTM, CDR2 ANQGSEA. Trimming removed 5 bases at V and 3 bases at J, with 10 bases between.

The V and J genes are TRBV5-1 and TRBJ1-1; D is unresolved. The CDR3 length is 15 residues. The germline V gene has CDR1 SGHRS and CDR2 YFSETQ. V was shortened by 3 bases and J by 1 base, with 13 bases between the two germline ends. The CDR3 region has the DNA TGCGCCAGCAGCTCGGACCAAGGCAGGAACACTGAAGCTTTCTTT. Its protein product is CASSSDQGRNTEAFF.

CDR3: CASSSEGLIPGELFF. For the CDR3, the DNA is TGTGCCAGCAGCTCCGAGGGATTAATACCCGGGGAGCTGTTTTTT. J is TRBJ2-2 and V is TRBV2, with D tentatively TRBD2 (5 bases). With 6 bases removed from V and 6 bases from J, the gap between germline ends came to 17 bases. CDR3 length: 15 amino acids. Germline CDR1 SNHLY, CDR2 FYNNEI.

The chain carries TRBV2 and TRBJ2-5; maybe TRBD1 (5 bases). The V end was cut by 8 bases, the J end by 4 bases, with 20 bases between. The CDR3 is 15 amino acids. Germline V CDR1 and CDR2: SNHLY, FYNNEI. CDR3 nucleotides: TGTGCCAGCCATCTAGGACAAGCAACACGAGAGACCCAGTACTTC. Protein: CASHLGQATRETQYF.

This clone was found once. V and J are TRBV4-1 and TRBJ1-2; TRBD1 matches at 9 bases. J was trimmed by 8 bases and V by 1 base; bases with no gene match: 8. The germline gives CDR1 MGHRA, CDR2 YSYEKL. CDR3 length: 15 residues. The CDR3 protein is CASSQVRRTGGGYTF. The CDR3 region has the DNA TGCGCCAGCAGCCAAGTCAGAAGAACAGGGGGCGGCTACACCTTC.

In its sample, this clone was seen once. The chain couples TRBV29-1 to TRBJ1-1, with TRBD1 as a possible D gene (5 bases). The V end was cut by 6 bases, the J end by 5 bases, with 16 bases between. This CDR3 spans 13 amino acids. The V gene's germline CDR1 is SQVTM and CDR2 ANQGSEA. The CDR3 loop reads CSVHPGVGTEAFF. In DNA form, the CDR3 reads TGCAGCGTGCACCCGGGGGTTGGGACTGAAGCTTTCTTT.

The sample holds a few counts of this clone. The chain is built from TRBV19 and TRBJ2-4; D may be TRBD2 (6 bases). CDR1 is LNHDA and CDR2 is SQIVND in the germline V gene (reference sequence). Trimming left V 5 bases short and J 3 bases short, with 14 bases between. The CDR3 consists of 15 residues. This CDR3 reads CASSAQGLSKNIQYF. DNA of the CDR3: TGTGCCAGTAGTGCCCAGGGACTTAGCAAAAACATTCAGTACTTC.

This clone was detected a few times. The junction departs from germline at one end; a sequencing error may be responsible. V is TRBV5-1 and J is TRBJ1-3; tentative D call: TRBD1 (6 bases). The germline CDR1 and CDR2 sequences are SGHRS and YFSETQ. This CDR3 region has 16 residues. CDR3 sequence (DNA): TGCGCCAGCCGCTTAGGGGGGGGTTCCTCTGGAAACACCATATATTTT. Translation gives CASRLGGGSSGNTIYF.

This clone was counted only a few times. The V gene is TRBV5-1, the J gene TRBJ1-2; D gene unclear. Per germline, CDR1 SGHRS and CDR2 YFSETQ. The CDR3 loop spans 14 amino acids. V was pared by 0 bases and J by 8 bases, with 14 bases between. CDR3 nucleotides: TGCGCCAGCAGCTTGGCACGGACCCCCGGCGGCTACACCTTC. This translates into CASSLARTPGGYTF.

The chain links TRBV28 to TRBJ1-2; TRBD1 aligns across 7 bases. The CDR3 totals 15 residues. The germline V gene encodes CDR1 MDHEN and CDR2 SYDVKM. Germline trimming cut 11 bases from V and 8 bases from J; bases unmatched to any gene: 20. CDR3 sequence: CAHSGGATGAGGYTF. For the CDR3, the DNA is TGTGCCCATAGCGGAGGGGCAACAGGGGCCGGAGGCTACACCTTC.